The 25 T cell receptor beta chains below were found in one sample sequenced in a study of blood T cell repertoires in COVID-19. Only in-frame clones appear in the TCRdb table, and some are missing; sequencing was by immunoSEQ multiplex PCR. The sample carries about 240,000 clones, 80% to 85% recorded once. The sequenced sample consisted of peripheral blood. The source is a woman in her fifties or sixties with active or convalescent COVID-19.

This chain links TRBV29-1 with TRBJ2-1; TRBD2 is a possible D gene (6 bases). This CDR3 comprises 13 residues. V was cut by 6 bases and J by 5 bases, with 14 bases left in between. In germline, CDR1 is SQVTM, CDR2 ANQGSEA. The CDR3 nucleotides read TGCAGCGTCGCCCTGCTAGCGAACAATGAGCAGTTCTTC. This sequence encodes CSVALLANNEQFF.

The J gene is TRBJ1-1, the V gene TRBV27, with TRBD1 matching 9 bases. The length of the CDR3 is 16 residues. V lost 5 bases, J lost 1 base, and 8 bases stayed unmatched. Looked up from germline, CDR1 is MNHEY and CDR2 is SMNVEV (reference sequence). The CDR3 here is CASSLRQGGPNTEAFF. In nucleotides, the CDR3 is TGTGCCAGCAGTCTCAGACAGGGGGGGCCGAACACTGAAGCTTTCTTT.

The rearrangement links TRBV27 to TRBJ2-1; TRBD1 agrees at 8 bases. J gave up 7 bases and V 10 bases, and 9 bases lay outside the gene matches. CDR1 and CDR2 from the germline V gene are MNHEY and SMNVEV (reference sequence). This CDR3 is built from 13 residues. The CDR3 nucleotides read TGTGCCAAGCCATCCCGACAGGGGAATGAGCAGTTCTTC. Protein product: CAKPSRQGNEQFF.

The chain uses TRBV3-1 (or the pseudogene TRBV3-2) and TRBJ1-2; D gene uncertain. Trimming left V 1 base short and J 3 bases short, with 12 bases between. The CDR3 has 15 amino acids. Germline CDR1 reads LGHDT; CDR2 reads YNNKEL (reference sequence). CDR3 nucleotides: TGTGCCAGCAGCCAAGTCAGGTCGACATACTATGGCTACACCTTC. The encoded protein is CASSQVRSTYYGYTF.

The gene calls are TRBV3-1 (or the pseudogene TRBV3-2) and TRBJ1-2, with D uncertain. This CDR3 region has 14 residues. V gave up 0 bases and J gave up 5 bases, with 10 bases separating them. Germline V lookup: CDR1 LGHDT, CDR2 YNNKEL (reference sequence). The CDR3 nucleotides read TGTGCCAGCAGCCAAGAAAATCCGGGTTATGGCTACACCTTC. Amino acid sequence: CASSQENPGYGYTF.

This clone showed up just once. The chain couples TRBV12-3 or TRBV12-4 to TRBJ1-2; 8 bases fit TRBD1. Trimming took 0 bases from V and 7 from J; bases not matched to a gene: 1. This CDR3 has 13 amino acids. CDR3 loop: CASSLAGQGGYTF. The CDR3 DNA sequence: TGTGCCAGCAGTTTAGCAGGACAGGGTGGCTACACCTTC.

J is TRBJ1-2 and V is TRBV5-5; TRBD1 matches 7 bases. The germline CDR1 and CDR2 sequences are SGHKS and YYEKEE (reference sequence). The CDR3 is made up of 12 amino acids. Losses at the gene ends were 0 bases for V and 7 bases for J; bases not matched to a gene: 0. CDR3 loop: CASSLEGAGYTF. CDR3 in DNA: TGTGCCAGCAGCTTGGAGGGGGCTGGCTACACCTTC. Variable domain in full (rest from reference TRBV5-5 and TRBJ1-2): DAGVTQSPTHLIKTRGQQVTLRCSPISGHKSVSWYQQVLGQGPQFIFQYYEKEERGRGNFPDRFSARQFPNYSSELNVNALLLGDSALYLCASSLEGAGYTFGSGTRLTVV.

The table lists this clone with a few counts. This chain links TRBV18 with TRBJ2-2; 8 bases fit TRBD1. Germline V gives CDR1 KGHSH, CDR2 LQKENI. The CDR3 is 16 amino acids. V shed 4 bases and J 1 base; nucleotides not matched to a gene: 5. This chain's CDR3 is CASSRSGQGNTGELFF. Here the CDR3 DNA reads TGTGCCAGCTCACGATCCGGACAGGGGAACACCGGGGAGCTGTTTTTT.

The V call is TRBV21-1, the J call TRBJ2-7; TRBD1 was called by the table and not checked on the DNA. TRBV21-1 is listed as a pseudogene. CDR3 length equals 22 residues. The CDR3 spells CASSKPPLDRVGRTGLSYEQYF. The DNA for the CDR3 is TGTGCCAGCAGCAAACCCCCCCTGGACAGGGTCGGGAGGACAGGGTTATCCTACGAGCAGTACTTC.

This chain connects TRBV18 to TRBJ2-7; a weak D match, TRBD1 (5 bases). CDR3 size: 14 residues. V was pared by 3 bases and J by 2 bases, with 11 bases between. Germline assignment: CDR1 KGHSH and CDR2 LQKENI. CDR3 in amino acids: CASSPTENPYEQYF. CDR3 nucleotides: TGTGCCAGCTCACCGACAGAGAATCCCTACGAGCAGTACTTC.

This sequence joins TRBV18 and TRBJ1-4, with TRBD1 matching over 7 bases. The V gene end was trimmed by 3 bases and the J gene end by 3 bases; junction bases not matched to a gene: 7. CDR1 is KGHSH and CDR2 is LQKENI in the germline V gene. This CDR3 spans 16 amino acids. The CDR3 reads CASSPGQRRPNEKLFF. The CDR3 DNA sequence: TGTGCCAGCTCACCGGGACAGAGGAGGCCTAATGAAAAACTGTTTTTT. Based on the CDR3 plus reference TRBV18 and TRBJ1-4, the full variable domain is NAGVMQNPRHLVRRRGQEARLRCSPMKGHSHVYWYRQLPEEGLKFMVYLQKENIIDESGMPKERFSAEFPKEGPSILRIQQVVRGDSAAYFCASSPGQRRPNEKLFFGSGTQLSVL.

V usage is TRBV2 and J usage is TRBJ2-1, with D perhaps matching TRBD1 (6 bases). V lost 11 bases, J lost 7 bases, and 18 bases lay in between. Germline V CDR1 and CDR2: SNHLY, FYNNEI. This CDR3 is built from 13 residues. For the CDR3, the DNA is TGTGCCGGTCGAGCCTCAGGGGAAAATGAGCAGTTCTTC. Translated: CAGRASGENEQFF.

The chain carries TRBV6-6 and TRBJ1-2, with D hard to call. CDR3 length: 12 residues. Trimming shortened V by 1 base and J by 7 bases, and 7 bases separated the two germline ends. The germline CDR1 and CDR2 sequences are MNHNY and SVGAGI (reference sequence). The CDR3 coding sequence is TGTGCCAGCAGTTACTTCCTCTCTGGCTACACCTTC. It is translated as CASSYFLSGYTF.

The chain carries TRBV30 and TRBJ2-3, with 8 nucleotides matching TRBD2. There are 14 residues in the CDR3. The V segment lost 2 bases and the J segment 1 base; nucleotides outside the gene matches: 2. Germline assignment: CDR1 GTSNPN and CDR2 SVGIG (reference sequence). This CDR3 reads CAWSNGGGTDTQYF. CDR3 DNA sequence: TGTGCCTGGAGTAACGGGGGGGGCACAGATACGCAGTATTTT.

The J gene is TRBJ1-2, the V gene TRBV28; no definite D call. Germline lookup yields CDR1 MDHEN and CDR2 SYDVKM. Between the trimmed V and J ends, which lost 10 bases and 2 bases, there was a span of 14 bases. The CDR3 is 13 residues long. CDR3 sequence reads: CATYARENYGYTF. In DNA form, the CDR3 reads TGTGCCACCTACGCGAGGGAGAACTATGGCTACACCTTC.

The V call is TRBV6-4, the J call TRBJ2-3; 9 bases map to TRBD2. This CDR3 is 15 amino acids long. V trimming: 6 bases; J trimming: 3 bases; junction bases outside the gene matches: 7. Germline-derived CDR1 and CDR2 are MRHNA and SNTAGT. The CDR3 sequence is CASSGTSGGTDTQYF. The CDR3 nucleotides are TGTGCCAGCAGCGGGACCAGCGGGGGGACAGATACGCAGTATTTT.

The chain has TRBV2 and TRBJ2-2; D is undetermined. The germline V and J ends were trimmed by 4 bases and 5 bases, with 14 bases remaining between them. Looked up from germline, CDR1 is SNHLY and CDR2 is FYNNEI. The CDR3 consists of 15 residues. This chain's CDR3 is CASSAGLSVTGELFF. CDR3 nucleotide sequence: TGTGCCAGCAGTGCAGGCCTCTCCGTAACCGGGGAGCTGTTTTTT. The full variable domain, in which reference TRBV2 and TRBJ2-2 provide the parts outside the CDR3, is EPEVTQTPSHQVTQMGQEVILRCVPISNHLYFYWYRQILGQKVEFLVSFYNNEISEKSEIFDDQFSVERPDGSNFTLKIRSTKLEDSAMYFCASSAGLSVTGELFFGEGSRLTVL.

This chain connects TRBV5-1 to TRBJ1-1; TRBD1 is a possible D gene (6 bases). V shed 3 bases and J shed 5 bases, with 17 bases lying between them. CDR3 length: 15 amino acids. Germline-derived CDR1 and CDR2 are SGHRS and YFSETQ. The DNA of the CDR3 is TGCGCCAGCAGCTCGGATACAGGGATTGGGACTGAAGCTTTCTTT. This sequence encodes CASSSDTGIGTEAFF. The full variable domain, with the rest looked up from reference TRBV5-1 and TRBJ1-1, is KAGVTQTPRYLIKTRGQQVTLSCSPISGHRSVSWYQQTPGQGLQFLFEYFSETQRNKGNFPGRFSGRQFSNSRSEMNVSTLELGDSALYLCASSSDTGIGTEAFFGQGTRLTVV.

The chain combines TRBV6-5 with TRBJ2-5; 11 nucleotides align to TRBD2. Trimming removed 8 bases from V and 2 bases from J; junction bases left unmatched: 7. CDR3 length equals 15 residues. CDR1 and CDR2 (germline): MNHEY, SVGAGI. The DNA for the CDR3 is TGTGCCAGCGGATTCGGGACTAGCGGACAAGAGACCCAGTACTTC. Translated, it gives CASGFGTSGQETQYF.

The chain joins TRBV27 to TRBJ1-1, with a weak D call TRBD1 (5 bases). V gave up 4 bases and J gave up 5 bases, with 14 bases separating them. CDR1 and CDR2 from the germline V gene are MNHEY and SMNVEV (reference sequence). This CDR3 spans 14 amino acids. This CDR3 is CASSYSGIVTEAFF. CDR3 in DNA: TGTGCCAGCAGTTATTCAGGGATCGTGACTGAAGCTTTCTTT.

The chain is built from TRBV5-1 and TRBJ1-1; 10 nucleotides match TRBD1. The V segment lost 4 bases and the J segment 3 bases; nucleotides outside the gene matches: 6. The CDR3 spans 15 residues. CDR1 is SGHRS, CDR2 YFSETQ, per germline. This CDR3 is CASSPDGQGDTEAFF. CDR3 nucleotides: TGCGCCAGCAGCCCGGACGGACAGGGGGACACTGAAGCTTTCTTT. The variable domain in full, completed from reference TRBV5-1 and TRBJ1-1, reads KAGVTQTPRYLIKTRGQQVTLSCSPISGHRSVSWYQQTPGQGLQFLFEYFSETQRNKGNFPGRFSGRQFSNSRSEMNVSTLELGDSALYLCASSPDGQGDTEAFFGQGTRLTVV.

Only one count was recorded for this clone. This chain joins TRBV10-1 and TRBJ2-3; D not resolved. Germline V gene data show CDR1 as WNHNN and CDR2 as SYGVQD (reference sequence). V was trimmed by 7 bases and J by 0 bases, leaving 8 bases between them. There are 13 residues in the CDR3. The CDR3 protein is CASTITSTDTQYF. The CDR3 nucleotides are TGCGCCAGCACTATCACGAGCACAGATACGCAGTATTTT.

This sequence joins TRBV5-1 and TRBJ1-6; D gene unclear. Germline CDR1 is SGHRS and CDR2 is YFSETQ. Trimming left V 0 bases short and J 4 bases short, with 8 bases between. This CDR3 is 15 amino acids long. The CDR3 DNA follows: TGCGCCAGCAGCTTGGCCGAGCCTTATAATTCACCCCTCCACTTT. As protein: CASSLAEPYNSPLHF.

The V gene is TRBV30, the J gene TRBJ1-1; maybe TRBD1 (6 bases). This CDR3 has 14 residues. Germline assignment: CDR1 GTSNPN and CDR2 SVGIG (reference sequence). V was pared by 3 bases and J by 3 bases, with 14 bases between. As DNA, the CDR3 is TGTGCCTGGAGGAAGGGGGTGATCGACACTGAAGCTTTCTTT. The encoded protein is CAWRKGVIDTEAFF.

The J gene is TRBJ1-2, the V gene TRBV4-1; possibly TRBD1 for D (5 bases). This CDR3 contains 18 residues. Germline V lookup: CDR1 MGHRA, CDR2 YSYEKL. Deletions cut 4 bases from V and 5 bases from J, with 26 bases between. Here the CDR3 reads CASSPSVTVAGGEYGYTF. The CDR3 nucleotides read TGCGCCAGCAGCCCCAGCGTGACGGTTGCGGGGGGAGAGTATGGCTACACCTTC.